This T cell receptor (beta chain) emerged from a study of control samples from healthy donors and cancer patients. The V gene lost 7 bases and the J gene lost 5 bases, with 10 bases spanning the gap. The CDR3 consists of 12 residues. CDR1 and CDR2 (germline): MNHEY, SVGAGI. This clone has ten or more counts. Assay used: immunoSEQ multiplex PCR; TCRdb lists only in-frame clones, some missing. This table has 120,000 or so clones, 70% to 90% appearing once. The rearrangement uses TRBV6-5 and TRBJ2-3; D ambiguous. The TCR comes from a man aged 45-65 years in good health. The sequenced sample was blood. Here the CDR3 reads CASKDRQDTQYF. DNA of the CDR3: TGTGCCAGCAAGGATAGACAAGATACGCAGTATTTT.